This T cell receptor beta chain was retrieved from a study of graft-versus-host responses after intestinal transplantation. Overall study context: As for transplant type, recipients had multivisceral, liver-intestinal, or isolated intestinal grafts. Study-wide points: Within allografts, high graft-versus-host to host-versus-graft clonal ratios were seen among patients with graft-donor T cell macrochimerism.

CDR1 SGDLS and CDR2 YYNGEE come from the germline V gene. The J segment lost 2 bases and the V segment lost 3 bases, leaving 10 bases of the junction unmatched. This CDR3 spans 16 amino acids. This table comes from immunoSEQ multiplex PCR, and its TCRdb copy is limited to in-frame clones, with some not included. The sample contains about 7,400 clones, about 30% of which appear only once. In this sample, this clone is medium-sized. The gene calls are TRBV9 and TRBJ2-7; 8 nucleotides match TRBD2. Specimen: alloreactive CD4+ T cells from a mixed lymphocyte reaction culture, collected before transplantation. Documented subset: CFSE-low proliferating T cells sorted from roughly six-day pre-transplant mixed lymphocyte reaction (GvH or HvG direction). This TCR was recovered from a human patient who was an organ donor for intestinal transplantation. CDR3 protein: CASSAAPGRAAYEQYF. In DNA, the CDR3 is TGTGCCAGCAGCGCTGCCCCCGGGAGGGCAGCCTACGAGCAGTACTTC.